This T cell receptor (beta chain) originates from a study of OX40 agonist ivuxolimab in advanced cancers. Background on the whole study: The costimulatory receptor OX40 (CD134) was targeted by ivuxolimab, a fully human IgG2 agonistic monoclonal antibody. Intravenous ivuxolimab was administered to patients every 2 weeks at six dose levels: 0.01, 0.1, 0.3, 1.5, 3 and 10 mg/kg. Among the approximately 54 dose-escalation patients, around 20 had hepatocellular carcinoma, about 15 melanoma, 9 renal cell carcinoma and 9 head and neck cancer. A male proportion of 70% to 90% and a mean age of approximately 61 years, ranging from 23 to 79, were recorded for the dose-escalation cohort. Prior anti-PD-1, anti-PD-L1 or anti-CTLA-4 therapy was permitted, and less than 45% of dose-escalation patients had received checkpoint inhibitors. Three dose-escalation patients achieved partial responses, one with hepatocellular carcinoma and two with cutaneous melanoma. Peripheral TCRbeta sequencing aimed to test whether ivuxolimab altered TCR sequence diversity and caused clonal T-cell expansion. The monotherapy dose-escalation portion (N ≈ 50 patients) of the phase I ivuxolimab trial is reported in the paper.

On this clone itself: It has no known antigen specificity. Base qualities were left out, and no much larger clone turns up one base away.

Patients with a history of autoimmune disease or receiving systemic immunosuppression were excluded from the trial. Peripheral blood for TCR sequencing was collected from all dose cohorts at baseline, on cycle 4 day 1, and on cycle 7 day 1. Samples came from an open-label, multicenter, first-in-human phase I dose-escalation trial of ivuxolimab. The trial enrolled adults with locally advanced or metastatic head and neck squamous cell, hepatocellular, melanoma or renal cell carcinoma. CD4+ and CD8+ T cells were sorted separately from peripheral blood before TCR sequencing. As encoded in the germline V gene, CDR1 is KGHSH while CDR2 is LQKENI. The V end loses 2 bases and the J end loses 0 bases, and a stretch of 11 bases separates them. The CDR3 covers 15 residues, taking in both the cysteine and the phenylalanine. Left in the record is the CDR3 DNA by itself, 45 bases read in frame from the first base.

For sequencing of the TCRbeta CDR3 region, genomic DNA was extracted from the sorted cells. The immunoSEQ Assay was used for sequencing of TCRbeta CDR3 regions. This immuneACCESS table, as held by TCRdb, lists in-frame sequences with V and J called but not all clones. Of the missing ones, under half trace to an unresolved V gene in checked studies; the others have no known cause. The sample data list 60,000 or so clones, and about four fifths of these were observed just once. 27% of the sample comes from the top ten. Results and caveats for the whole study, not just this receptor: After ivuxolimab, more expanded clones were found on average in CD8+ T cells than in CD4+ T cells. In the 0.1-3.0 mg/kg groups, partial responders were among the patients with the lowest normalized peripheral clonal expansion, particularly in CD8+ T cells. At doses of 0.1 to 3.0 mg/kg, clonal expansion of both CD4+ and CD8+ blood T cells was observed from baseline to week 6. Low levels of normalized T-cell clonal expansion were also seen in some patients who did not respond. The antigen specificity of the clonally expanded peripheral T cells was not determined.

The clonotype originates from an adult with an advanced solid tumor such as melanoma, head and neck, liver or kidney cancer. The sample in question was CD4+ or CD8+ T cells sorted from blood, obtained in a trial of the OX40 agonist ivuxolimab. The rearrangement combines TRBV18 with TRBJ2-7, with the D gene not confidently named. The CDR3 corresponds to CASSPGGLSSYEQYF. The nucleotides read TGTGCCAGCTCACCAGGCGGCTTAAGCTCCTACGAGCAGTACTTC.